This entry features one T cell receptor beta chain sequence. CDR3 length equals 18 residues. The germline CDR1 and CDR2 sequences are LNHNV and YYDKDF (reference sequence). Using the 5' RACE reads, TCRdb records one entry per CDR3 protein without DNA. In total, the table holds 550,000 or so distinct CDR3 sequences. The data derive from a study of T cells expressing NK-cell markers. The sequencing sample was made of blood T cells: a sorted CD56 or NKG2C T cell subset, CD4+ or CD8+ T cells, or bulk PBMC T cells (not recorded which). The V and J genes are TRBV15 and TRBJ2-2; TCRdb picks TRBD1, but there is no DNA to check that call. The receptor comes from a man between 18 and 29 years old in good health. CDR3: CATSRDRIGQGNTGELFF.